Shown below are 13 T cell receptor beta chains from a single sample sequenced in a study of molecular identifiers for immune sequencing clone quantification. TCRdb ran MiXCR on the PCR reads and lists one entry per CDR3 protein. The sample consists of fewer than 350,000 distinct CDR3 sequences, 24% of them appearing once. The sequenced sample consisted of naive CD8+ T cells from blood, with Jurkat cell RNA spiked in. Documented subset: FACS-sorted CD8+CD4-CCR7+CD45RA+ naive T cells. Receptor source: a human donor in good health. Some libraries in this study had Jurkat cell RNA spiked in.

This clonotype was recorded at least ten times. CDR3 DNA: TGTGCCAGCAGCTTAGGGGGGCCTGATACGCAGTATTTT. It yields the protein CASSLGGPDTQYF. The genes are TRBV7-2 and TRBJ2-3; D may be TRBD1 (6 bases). This CDR3 contains 13 residues. V was clipped by 1 base and J by 6 bases, with 8 bases between them. The germline gives CDR1 SGHTA, CDR2 FQGNSA. Complete variable domain (other parts from reference TRBV7-2 and TRBJ2-3): GAGVSQSPSNKVTEKGKDVELRCDPISGHTALYWYRQSLGQGLEFLIYFQGNSAPDKSGLPSDRFSAERTGGSVSTLTIQRTQQEDSAVYLCASSLGGPDTQYFGPGTRLTVL.

This clonotype came up a few times. This chain connects TRBV6-5 to TRBJ1-4, with 7 bases matching TRBD1. CDR3 size: 13 residues. With V trimmed by 8 bases and J by 3 bases, 3 bases remained unmatched. CDR1 is MNHEY, CDR2 SVGAGI, per germline. CDR3 sequence: CASWTGSNEKLFF. The CDR3 nucleotides read TGTGCCAGCTGGACAGGTTCTAATGAAAAACTGTTTTTT.

The rearrangement links TRBV27 to TRBJ2-1, with 8 bases matching TRBD2. The junction had 11 bases not matched to a gene; V was cut back by 8 bases and J by 8 bases. There are 14 residues in the CDR3. CDR1 and CDR2 from the germline V gene are MNHEY and SMNVEV (reference sequence). The CDR3 region is CASRKAGEGYEQFF. The CDR3 bases are TGTGCCAGCCGAAAAGCGGGAGAGGGCTATGAGCAGTTCTTC.

The V gene is TRBV10-3, the J gene TRBJ2-3, with TRBD1 matching 8 bases. CDR3 length equals 16 residues. V lost 6 bases to trimming and J lost 2 bases; unmatched junction nucleotides: 10. Germline CDR1 is ENHRY and CDR2 is SYGVKD. The CDR3 DNA follows: TGTGCCATCAGAGCTGACCAGGGGGCCCTCACAGATACGCAGTATTTT. Its translation: CAIRADQGALTDTQYF.

The chain employs TRBV6-2 or TRBV6-3 and TRBJ2-7, with 10 bases aligning to TRBD1. Trimming cost V 6 bases and J 2 bases; bases outside gene matches: 4. The CDR3 covers 14 residues. Germline CDR1 MNHEY, CDR2 SVGEGT. CDR3 residues: CASSVGTGAYEQYF. In DNA, the CDR3 is TGTGCCAGCAGCGTGGGGACAGGGGCCTACGAGCAGTACTTC.

This clonotype has a handful of counts. The chain employs TRBV29-1 and TRBJ1-1, with D uncertain. The germline V gene has CDR1 SQVTM and CDR2 ANQGSEA. The ends were cut back, 0 bases at V and 3 bases at J, with 17 bases in the middle. This CDR3 has 16 amino acids. The CDR3 loop reads CSVEDRIGRHDTEAFF. The CDR3 nucleotides are TGCAGCGTTGAAGATCGTATAGGGAGGCACGACACTGAAGCTTTCTTT.

For this clonotype: An end of the junction differs from the germline gene, which may be a read error. The V gene is TRBV12-3 or TRBV12-4, the J gene TRBJ2-3; 11 nucleotides line up with TRBD2. The CDR3 has 16 residues. CDR3: CASNLGSSGGTDTQYF. CDR3 DNA sequence: TGTGCCAGCAATTTAGGTTCTAGCGGGGGGACAGATACGCAGTATTTT.

With respect to this clonotype: Because the CDR3 is missing its conserved closing phenylalanine or tryptophan, this is likely a read error. The chain is built from TRBV13 and TRBJ2-3, with 7 positions matching TRBD1. Germline assignment: CDR1 PRHDT and CDR2 FYEKMQ (reference sequence). V lost 5 bases and J lost 2; bases outside the gene matches: 10. This CDR3 spans 16 amino acids. CDR3 sequence: CASSQGRTGVTDTQYL. In nucleotides, the CDR3 is TGTGCCAGCAGCCAAGGACGGACAGGAGTCACAGATACGCAGTATTTA.

As for this clonotype: A read error may be the cause here, since a much bigger clone is one base away. V usage is TRBV5-6 and J usage is TRBJ2-3; tentative D call: TRBD2 (5 bases). V gave up 4 bases and J gave up 1 base, with 13 bases separating them. CDR3 length equals 15 residues. The germline CDR1 and CDR2 sequences are SGHDT and YYEEEE. CDR3 amino acids: CASSVREGCTDTQYF. DNA of the CDR3: TGTGCCAGCAGCGTGAGGGAAGGCTGCACAGATACGCAGTATTTT.

Only one count was recorded for this clonotype. Compared with germline, one end of the junction differs, possibly owing to a read error. V usage is TRBV7-2 and J usage is TRBJ2-1; D is perhaps TRBD2 (5 bases). CDR3 length: 16 amino acids. Germline CDR1 reads SGHTA; CDR2 reads FQGNSA. The CDR3 DNA sequence: TGTGCCCGCAGCTTAGAGGCGGGCCGCTCCTACAATGAGCAGTTCTTC. Protein sequence: CARSLEAGRSYNEQFF.

Note on this clonotype: A single base separates this from a much larger clone, so it may be a read error. CDR3 region: CASSYSKGRIAYEQCF. DNA of the CDR3: TGTGCCAGCAGTTACTCGAAGGGTCGCATCGCCTACGAGCAGTGCTTC. The chain employs TRBV6-5 and TRBJ2-7; D remains ambiguous. CDR1 is MNHEY, CDR2 SVGAGI, per germline. The CDR3 runs to 16 residues.

About this clonotype itself: Compared with germline, one end of the junction differs, possibly owing to a read error. The chain uses TRBV7-9 and TRBJ2-3; D gene uncertain. Germline CDR1 reads SEHNR; CDR2 reads FQNEAQ (reference sequence). The CDR3 length is 13 residues. The CDR3 nucleotides are TGTACCAGCAGTGGGTCTCGCACAGATACGCAGTATTTT. It codes for CTSSGSRTDTQYF.

The chain carries TRBV14 and TRBJ2-7; D not certain. Germline V gene data show CDR1 as SGHDN and CDR2 as FVKESK. CDR3 size: 16 residues. V dropped 1 base and J dropped 6 bases, with 19 bases sitting between them. CDR3: CASSQVHPPGSFEQYF. DNA of the CDR3: TGTGCCAGCAGCCAAGTACACCCGCCTGGATCATTCGAGCAGTACTTC.